This T cell receptor (beta chain) was retrieved from a study of T cells in Graves' hyperthyroidism and ophthalmopathy. Amplification of TCR beta CDR3 regions was performed using RNA transcripts as template. Carried out on the TCR CDR3, a first-round RT-PCR used the HTBI primer set. Via MiXCR, TCRdb re-called the multiplex PCR reads, giving one row per CDR3 protein. Among about 270,000 distinct CDR3 sequences listed, 20% to 25% were seen once. Material for sequencing was blood. The TCR originated in a man aged 30 to 45 with Graves' ophthalmopathy.

CDR3 in DNA: TGTGCCACCAGTGATTTGATCGATACGCAGTATTTT. Amino acids: CATSDLIDTQYF. The chain combines TRBV11-3 with TRBJ2-3; D is unresolved. V was trimmed by 10 bases and J by 6 bases, leaving 14 bases between them. Germline V CDR1 and CDR2: SGHNT, YENEEA. This CDR3 is 12 amino acids long.